The 13 T cell receptor beta chains below come from one sample, sequenced in a study of blood T cell repertoires in COVID-19. Only in-frame clones appear in the TCRdb table, and some are missing; sequencing was by immunoSEQ multiplex PCR. The sample has about 270,000 clones, 80% to 90% seen once. Sequences were obtained from peripheral blood. All receptors come from a woman between 65 and 79 years old with acute or convalescent COVID-19.

This sequence joins TRBV9 and TRBJ2-1, with 9 bases that match TRBD2. This CDR3 is 16 amino acids long. Germline CDR1 and CDR2: SGDLS and YYNGEE. With 0 bases clipped from V and 3 bases from J, the junction kept 4 bases outside the gene matches. The CDR3 reads CASSVETSGRYNEQFF. The CDR3 DNA reads as TGTGCCAGCAGCGTAGAGACTAGCGGACGCTACAATGAGCAGTTCTTC. Complete variable domain (other parts from reference TRBV9 and TRBJ2-1): DSGVTQTPKHLITATGQRVTLRCSPRSGDLSVYWYQQSLDQGLQFLIQYYNGEERAKGNILERFSAQQFPDLHSELNLSSLELGDSALYFCASSVETSGRYNEQFFGPGTRLTVL.

This chain links TRBV5-4 with TRBJ2-5; D remains unclear. Trimming removed 1 base at V and 4 bases at J, with 8 bases between. In germline, CDR1 is SGHNT, CDR2 YYREEE (reference sequence). The CDR3 is 13 residues long. CDR3 coding DNA: TGTGCCAGCAGCTTGCCTAGTGGAGAGACCCAGTACTTC. As protein: CASSLPSGETQYF.

The chain joins TRBV5-1 to TRBJ1-3; no clear D. V was shortened by 0 bases and J by 4 bases, with 11 bases between the two germline ends. Germline V lookup: CDR1 SGHRS, CDR2 YFSETQ. The CDR3 spans 15 residues. In DNA, the CDR3 is TGCGCCAGCAGCTTGGGCCAGGCTCCCGGAAACACCATATATTTT. Protein sequence: CASSLGQAPGNTIYF.

The J gene is TRBJ2-3, the V gene TRBV3-1 (or the pseudogene TRBV3-2), with D possibly matching TRBD2 (6 bases). From germline, CDR1 is LGHDT and CDR2 YNNKEL (reference sequence). Between the trimmed V and J ends, which lost 4 bases and 2 bases, there was a span of 10 bases. The CDR3 consists of 14 residues. CDR3 sequence (DNA): TGTGCCAGCAGCCGGGGGGAATCCACAGATACGCAGTATTTT. Encoded protein: CASSRGESTDTQYF.

The chain couples TRBV12-3 or TRBV12-4 to TRBJ1-1, with a possible D match to TRBD1 (5 bases). Between the trimmed V and J ends, which lost 4 bases and 11 bases, there was a span of 17 bases. The length of the CDR3 is 13 residues. DNA of the CDR3: TGTGCCAGCAGTTCTTTGGGGGGTGGGGCTGCTTTCTTT. Translated, it gives CASSSLGGGAAFF.

The chain couples TRBV11-2 to TRBJ2-7; 9 bases match TRBD1. The CDR3 runs to 16 residues. V gave up 3 bases and J gave up 1 base; unmatched junction bases: 7. Germline values: CDR1 SGHAT, CDR2 FQNNGV. CDR3 loop: CASSFLGGQGSYEQYF. CDR3 nucleotide sequence: TGTGCCAGCAGCTTTCTCGGGGGACAGGGATCCTACGAGCAGTACTTC.

This chain connects TRBV3-1 (or the pseudogene TRBV3-2) to TRBJ2-7; D is unresolved. Trimming left V 1 base short and J 4 bases short, with 14 bases between. CDR1 is LGHDT and CDR2 is YNNKEL in the germline V gene (reference sequence). The CDR3 contains 15 residues. CDR3 sequence (DNA): TGTGCCAGCAGCCAAGCGGTGACTCCCGATTACGAGCAGTACTTC. Amino acids: CASSQAVTPDYEQYF.

This chain connects TRBV28 to TRBJ1-1; D is perhaps TRBD1 (6 bases). V lost 6 bases and J lost 4, with 12 bases in between. The CDR3 totals 13 residues. CDR1 and CDR2 (germline): MDHEN, SYDVKM. In nucleotides, the CDR3 is TGTGCCAGCAGCCCGGGAGGGGGCACTGAAGCTTTCTTT. Translation: CASSPGGGTEAFF.

V and J are TRBV4-1 and TRBJ1-6, with D unclear. The CDR3 has 16 residues. Deletions cut 5 bases from V and 10 bases from J, with 21 bases between. The germline V gene has CDR1 MGHRA and CDR2 YSYEKL. The CDR3 DNA sequence: TGCGCCAGCAGCTCTATGGGCGGGTCCCTCGAATCACCCCTCCACTTT. Translating it yields CASSSMGGSLESPLHF.

The chain is built from TRBV30 and TRBJ1-4, with no clear D. V lost 2 bases, J lost 8 bases, and 9 bases lay in between. Germline assignment: CDR1 GTSNPN and CDR2 SVGIG (reference sequence). The CDR3 contains 12 residues. Here the CDR3 DNA reads TGTGCCTGGAGTCGGAGTGGAGAAAAACTGTTTTTT. Amino acids: CAWSRSGEKLFF.

The genes are TRBV5-1 and TRBJ2-3; D is unclear. Trimming pared 6 bases from V and 1 base from J, leaving 9 bases between. The CDR3 is 13 amino acids. Germline assignment: CDR1 SGHRS and CDR2 YFSETQ. The DNA of the CDR3 is TGCGCCAGCAACCACGTAGGCACAGATACGCAGTATTTT. Residues: CASNHVGTDTQYF.

The rearrangement joins TRBV30 to TRBJ1-4; D is perhaps TRBD1 (6 bases). The germline CDR1 and CDR2 sequences are GTSNPN and SVGIG (reference sequence). V lost 1 base to trimming and J lost 7 bases, with 13 bases between them. The CDR3 has 14 amino acids. The CDR3 spells CAWSEGVLGEKLFF. CDR3 nucleotides: TGTGCCTGGAGTGAGGGGGTCTTGGGTGAAAAACTGTTTTTT.

This chain connects TRBV2 to TRBJ1-2, with 9 nucleotides matching TRBD1. The germline V gene has CDR1 SNHLY and CDR2 FYNNEI. CDR3 size: 13 residues. V was clipped by 4 bases and J by 4 bases; unmatched bases: 1. The CDR3, as DNA: TGTGCCAGCAGTGTACAGGGGGCCTATGGCTACACCTTC. Its translation: CASSVQGAYGYTF. The full variable domain, rest sourced from reference TRBV2 and TRBJ1-2, is EPEVTQTPSHQVTQMGQEVILRCVPISNHLYFYWYRQILGQKVEFLVSFYNNEISEKSEIFDDQFSVERPDGSNFTLKIRSTKLEDSAMYFCASSVQGAYGYTFGSGTRLTVV.